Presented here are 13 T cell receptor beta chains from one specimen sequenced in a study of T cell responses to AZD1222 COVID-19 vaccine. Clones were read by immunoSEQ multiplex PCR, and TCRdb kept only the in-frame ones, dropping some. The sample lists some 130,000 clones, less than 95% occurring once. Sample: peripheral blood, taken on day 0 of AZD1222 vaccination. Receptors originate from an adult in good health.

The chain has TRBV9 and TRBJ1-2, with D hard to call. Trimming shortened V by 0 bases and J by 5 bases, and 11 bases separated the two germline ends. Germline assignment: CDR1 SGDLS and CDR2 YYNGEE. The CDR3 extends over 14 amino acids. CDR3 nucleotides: TGTGCCAGCAGCGTAGACACAGCCGTATATGGCTACACCTTC. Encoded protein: CASSVDTAVYGYTF. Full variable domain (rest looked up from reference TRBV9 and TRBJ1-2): DSGVTQTPKHLITATGQRVTLRCSPRSGDLSVYWYQQSLDQGLQFLIQYYNGEERAKGNILERFSAQQFPDLHSELNLSSLELGDSALYFCASSVDTAVYGYTFGSGTRLTVV.

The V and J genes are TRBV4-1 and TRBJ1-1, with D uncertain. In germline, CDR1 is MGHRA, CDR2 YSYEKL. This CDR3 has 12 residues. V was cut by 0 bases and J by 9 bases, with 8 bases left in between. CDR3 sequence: CASSQEGLQAFF. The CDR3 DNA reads TGCGCCAGCAGCCAAGAGGGTTTACAAGCTTTCTTT.

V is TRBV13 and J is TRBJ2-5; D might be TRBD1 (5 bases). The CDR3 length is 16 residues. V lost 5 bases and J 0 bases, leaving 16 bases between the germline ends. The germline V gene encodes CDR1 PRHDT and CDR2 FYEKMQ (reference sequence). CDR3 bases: TGTGCCAGCAGCCCAAGGGTAGCAGGGTACCAAGAGACCCAGTACTTC. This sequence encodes CASSPRVAGYQETQYF.

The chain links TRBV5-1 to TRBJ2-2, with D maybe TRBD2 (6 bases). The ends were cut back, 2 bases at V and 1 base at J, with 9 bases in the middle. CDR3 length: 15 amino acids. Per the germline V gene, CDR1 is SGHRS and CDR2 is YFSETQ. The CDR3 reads CASSLNGGNTGELFF. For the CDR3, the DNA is TGCGCCAGCAGCTTAAACGGGGGGAACACCGGGGAGCTGTTTTTT.

CDR3 coding DNA: TGTGCCAGCAGCCGTACAAGTATTGAGACCCAGTACTTC. The encoded protein is CASSRTSIETQYF. The chain has TRBV14 and TRBJ2-5; no definite D call. Germline V CDR1 and CDR2: SGHDN, FVKESK. Trimming cost V 4 bases and J 5 bases, with 11 bases left between them. The CDR3 is made up of 13 amino acids.

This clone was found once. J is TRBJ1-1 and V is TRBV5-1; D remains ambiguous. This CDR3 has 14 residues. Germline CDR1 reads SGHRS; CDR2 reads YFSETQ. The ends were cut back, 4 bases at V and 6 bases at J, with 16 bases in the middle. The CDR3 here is CASSGRAGSPEAFF. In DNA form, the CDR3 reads TGCGCCAGCAGCGGACGGGCGGGGAGTCCTGAAGCTTTCTTT.

The CDR3 loop reads CASSKTHETEAFF. DNA of the CDR3: TGTGCCAGCAGTAAAACTCATGAGACTGAAGCTTTCTTT. The V gene is TRBV27, the J gene TRBJ1-1; D is undetermined. CDR1 and CDR2 from the germline V gene are MNHEY and SMNVEV (reference sequence). The CDR3 consists of 13 residues. Between the trimmed V and J ends, which lost 5 bases and 5 bases, there was a span of 12 bases.

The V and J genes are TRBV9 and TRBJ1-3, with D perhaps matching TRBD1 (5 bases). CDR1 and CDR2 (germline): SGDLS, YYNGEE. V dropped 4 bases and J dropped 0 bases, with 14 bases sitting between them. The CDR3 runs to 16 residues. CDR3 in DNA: TGTGCCAGCAGCCCGGGACGTATGAGCTCTGGAAACACCATATATTTT. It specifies CASSPGRMSSGNTIYF.

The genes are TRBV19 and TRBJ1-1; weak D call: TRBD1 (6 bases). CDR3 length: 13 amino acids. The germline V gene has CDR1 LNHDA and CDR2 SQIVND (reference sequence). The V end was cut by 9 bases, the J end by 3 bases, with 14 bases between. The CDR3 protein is CASKGKGDTEAFF. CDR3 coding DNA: TGTGCCAGCAAAGGAAAGGGGGACACTGAAGCTTTCTTT.

CDR3 region: CASSLWAGTGNEQFF. The DNA of the CDR3 is TGCGCCAGCAGCTTGTGGGCCGGGACGGGGAATGAGCAGTTCTTC. This rearrangement joins TRBV5-1 to TRBJ2-1; D is tentatively TRBD1 or TRBD2 (5 bases each). The CDR3 spans 15 residues. The V and J ends lost 1 base and 7 bases respectively, with 15 bases between them. Germline CDR1 is SGHRS and CDR2 is YFSETQ.

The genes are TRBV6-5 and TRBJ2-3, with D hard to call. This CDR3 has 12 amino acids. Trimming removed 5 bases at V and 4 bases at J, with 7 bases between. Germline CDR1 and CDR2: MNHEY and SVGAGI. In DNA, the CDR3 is TGTGCCAGCAGTACAACGGCAGATACGCAGTATTTT. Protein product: CASSTTADTQYF.

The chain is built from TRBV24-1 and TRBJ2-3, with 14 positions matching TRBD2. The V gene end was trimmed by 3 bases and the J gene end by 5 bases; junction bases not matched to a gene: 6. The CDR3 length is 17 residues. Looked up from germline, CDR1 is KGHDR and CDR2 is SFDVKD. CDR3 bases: TGTGCCACCAGTGATAGACTAGCGGGAGGGCCTGGAGATACGCAGTATTTT. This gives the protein CATSDRLAGGPGDTQYF.

CDR3 sequence reads: CASTPGLARDTQYF. The CDR3, as DNA: TGTGCCAGCACCCCGGGACTAGCGAGGGATACGCAGTATTTT. The genes are TRBV7-2 and TRBJ2-3; 10 bases fit TRBD2. The CDR3 contains 14 residues. CDR1 is SGHTA, CDR2 FQGNSA, per germline. The V gene end was trimmed by 7 bases and the J gene end by 6 bases; junction bases not matched to a gene: 7.